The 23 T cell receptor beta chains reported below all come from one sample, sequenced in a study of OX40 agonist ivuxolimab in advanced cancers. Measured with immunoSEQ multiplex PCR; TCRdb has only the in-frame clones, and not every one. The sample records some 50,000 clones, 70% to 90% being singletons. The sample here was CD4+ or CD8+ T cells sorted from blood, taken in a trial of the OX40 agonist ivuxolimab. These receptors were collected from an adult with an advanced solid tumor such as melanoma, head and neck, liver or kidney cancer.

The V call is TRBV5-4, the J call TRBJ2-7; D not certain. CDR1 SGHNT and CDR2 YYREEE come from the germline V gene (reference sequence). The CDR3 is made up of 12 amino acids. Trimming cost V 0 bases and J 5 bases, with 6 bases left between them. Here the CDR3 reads CASSLAPDEQYF. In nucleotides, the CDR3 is TGTGCCAGCAGCTTGGCCCCGGACGAGCAGTACTTC.

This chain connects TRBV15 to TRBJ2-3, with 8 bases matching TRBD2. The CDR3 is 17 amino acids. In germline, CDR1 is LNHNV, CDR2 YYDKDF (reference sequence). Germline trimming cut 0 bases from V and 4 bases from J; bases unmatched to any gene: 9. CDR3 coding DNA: TGTGCCACCAGCAGAGATCGAGGAGCGGGAGTTTCAGATACGCAGTATTTT. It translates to CATSRDRGAGVSDTQYF.

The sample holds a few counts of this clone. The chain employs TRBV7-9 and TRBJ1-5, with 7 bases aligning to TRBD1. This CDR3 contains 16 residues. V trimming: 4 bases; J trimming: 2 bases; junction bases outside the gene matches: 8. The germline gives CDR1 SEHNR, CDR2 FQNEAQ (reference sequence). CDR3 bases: TGTGCCAGCAGCTCAGGGACAGCCAGTGGCAATCAGCCCCAGCATTTT. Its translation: CASSSGTASGNQPQHF.

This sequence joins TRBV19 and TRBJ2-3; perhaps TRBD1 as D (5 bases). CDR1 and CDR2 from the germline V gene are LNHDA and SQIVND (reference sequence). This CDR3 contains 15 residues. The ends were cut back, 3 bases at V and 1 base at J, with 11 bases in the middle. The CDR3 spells CASSIFRAGTDTQYF. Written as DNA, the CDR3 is TGTGCCAGTAGTATTTTCAGGGCGGGCACAGATACGCAGTATTTT. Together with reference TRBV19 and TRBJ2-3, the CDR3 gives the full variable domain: DGGITQSPKYLFRKEGQNVTLSCEQNLNHDAMYWYRQDPGQGLRLIYYSQIVNDFQKGDIAEGYSVSREKKESFPLTVTSAQKNPTAFYLCASSIFRAGTDTQYFGPGTRLTVL.

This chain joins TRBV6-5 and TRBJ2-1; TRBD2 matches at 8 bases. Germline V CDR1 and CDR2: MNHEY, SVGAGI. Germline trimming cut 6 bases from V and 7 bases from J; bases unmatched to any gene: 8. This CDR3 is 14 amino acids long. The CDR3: CASRVNSGENEQFF. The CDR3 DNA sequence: TGTGCCAGCAGGGTTAATAGCGGGGAAAATGAGCAGTTCTTC.

DNA for the CDR3: TGCGCCAGCAGCCCGGACAGGAACTATGGCTACACCTTC. This sequence encodes CASSPDRNYGYTF. V and J are TRBV4-1 and TRBJ1-2; 7 bases agree with TRBD1. CDR3 length equals 13 residues. Germline trimming cut 4 bases from V and 2 bases from J; bases unmatched to any gene: 1. From germline, CDR1 is MGHRA and CDR2 YSYEKL.

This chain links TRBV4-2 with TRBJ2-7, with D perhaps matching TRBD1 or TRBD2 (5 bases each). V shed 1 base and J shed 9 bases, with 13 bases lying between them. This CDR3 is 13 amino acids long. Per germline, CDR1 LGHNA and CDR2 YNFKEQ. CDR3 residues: CASSQGGGSGQYF. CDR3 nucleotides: TGTGCCAGCAGCCAAGGTGGGGGTTCTGGGCAGTACTTC.

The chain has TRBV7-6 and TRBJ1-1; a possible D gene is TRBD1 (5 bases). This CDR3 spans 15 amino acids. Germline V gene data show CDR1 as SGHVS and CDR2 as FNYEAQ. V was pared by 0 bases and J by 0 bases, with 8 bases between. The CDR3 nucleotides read TGTGCCAGCAGCTTAGCGGGGGGATTGAACACTGAAGCTTTCTTT. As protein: CASSLAGGLNTEAFF.

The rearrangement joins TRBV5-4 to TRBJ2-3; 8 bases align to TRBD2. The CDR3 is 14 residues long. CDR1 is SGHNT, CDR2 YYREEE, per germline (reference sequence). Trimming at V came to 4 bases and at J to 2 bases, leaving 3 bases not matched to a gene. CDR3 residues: CASSRGGVTDTQYF. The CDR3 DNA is TGTGCCAGCAGCCGGGGGGGGGTCACAGATACGCAGTATTTT.

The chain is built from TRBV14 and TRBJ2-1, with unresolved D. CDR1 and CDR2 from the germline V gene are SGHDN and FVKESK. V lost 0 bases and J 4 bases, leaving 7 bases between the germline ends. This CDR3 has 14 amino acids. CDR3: CASSQEVPYNEQFF. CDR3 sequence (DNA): TGTGCCAGCAGCCAAGAAGTCCCATACAATGAGCAGTTCTTC.

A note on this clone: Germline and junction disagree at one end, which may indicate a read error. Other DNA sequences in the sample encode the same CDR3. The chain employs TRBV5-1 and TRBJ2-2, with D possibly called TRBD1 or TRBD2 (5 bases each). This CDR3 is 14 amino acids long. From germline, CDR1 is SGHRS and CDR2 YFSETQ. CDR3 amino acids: CASSDSGWSGELFF. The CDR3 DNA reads TGCGCCAGCAGCGACAGTGGATGGTCCGGGGAACTGTTTTTT.

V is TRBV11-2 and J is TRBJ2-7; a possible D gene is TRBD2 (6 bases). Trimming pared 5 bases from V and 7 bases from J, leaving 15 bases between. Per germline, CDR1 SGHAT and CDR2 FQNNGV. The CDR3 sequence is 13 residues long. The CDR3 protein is CASSARTNLEQYF. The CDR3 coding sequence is TGTGCCAGCAGCGCCAGGACTAACTTGGAGCAGTACTTC. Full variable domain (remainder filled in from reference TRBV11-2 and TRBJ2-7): EAGVAQSPRYKIIEKRQSVAFWCNPISGHATLYWYQQILGQGPKLLIQFQNNGVVDDSQLPKDRFSAERLKGVDSTLKIQPAKLEDSAVYLCASSARTNLEQYFGPGTRLTVT.

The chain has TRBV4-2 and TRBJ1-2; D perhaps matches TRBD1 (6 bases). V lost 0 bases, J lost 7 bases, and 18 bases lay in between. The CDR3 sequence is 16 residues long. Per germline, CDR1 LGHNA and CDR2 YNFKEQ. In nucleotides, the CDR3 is TGTGCCAGCAGCCAAGAAATCCTACAGGGTGGTCCTGGCTACACCTTC. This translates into CASSQEILQGGPGYTF.

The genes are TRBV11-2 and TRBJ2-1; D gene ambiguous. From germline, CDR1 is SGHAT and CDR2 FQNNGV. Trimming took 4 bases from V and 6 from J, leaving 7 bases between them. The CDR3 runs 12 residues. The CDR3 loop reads CASSSAPNEQFF. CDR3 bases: TGTGCCAGCAGCTCGGCTCCCAATGAGCAGTTCTTC.

The CDR3 region is CASSSGLWNTGELFF. CDR3 DNA sequence: TGTGCCAGCAGTTCGGGTCTCTGGAACACCGGGGAGCTGTTTTTT. The chain links TRBV6-5 to TRBJ2-2; no definite D call. Germline CDR1 MNHEY, CDR2 SVGAGI. The V end was cut by 4 bases, the J end by 1 base, with 10 bases between. CDR3 length: 15 amino acids.

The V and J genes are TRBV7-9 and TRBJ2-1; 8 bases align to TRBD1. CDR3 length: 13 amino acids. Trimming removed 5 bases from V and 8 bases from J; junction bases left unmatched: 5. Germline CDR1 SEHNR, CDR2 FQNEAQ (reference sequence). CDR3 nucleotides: TGTGCCAGCAGCCAAGACAGGGGCGATGAGCAGTTCTTC. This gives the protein CASSQDRGDEQFF.

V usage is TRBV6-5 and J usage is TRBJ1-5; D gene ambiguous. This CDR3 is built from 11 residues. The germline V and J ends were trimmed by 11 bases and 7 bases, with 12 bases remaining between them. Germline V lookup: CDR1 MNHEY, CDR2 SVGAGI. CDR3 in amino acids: CAFPLGQPQHF. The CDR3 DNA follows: TGTGCCTTTCCCCTCGGGCAGCCCCAGCATTTT.

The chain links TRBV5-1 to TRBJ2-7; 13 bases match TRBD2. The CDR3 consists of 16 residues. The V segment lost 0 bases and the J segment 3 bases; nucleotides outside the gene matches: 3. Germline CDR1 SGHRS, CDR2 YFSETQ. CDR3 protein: CASSLELAGGLYEQYF. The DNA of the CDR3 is TGCGCCAGCAGCTTGGAACTAGCGGGGGGGCTCTACGAGCAGTACTTC.

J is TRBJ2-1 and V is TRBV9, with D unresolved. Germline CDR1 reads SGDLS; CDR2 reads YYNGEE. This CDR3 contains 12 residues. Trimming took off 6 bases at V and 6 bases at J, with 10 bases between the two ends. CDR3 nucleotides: TGTGCCAGCACCGGGTGGGGCAATGAGCAGTTCTTC. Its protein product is CASTGWGNEQFF.

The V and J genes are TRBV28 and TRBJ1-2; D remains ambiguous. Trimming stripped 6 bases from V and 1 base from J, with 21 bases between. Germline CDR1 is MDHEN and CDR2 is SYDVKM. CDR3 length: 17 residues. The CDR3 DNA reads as TGTGCCAGCAGCCAGCTCCCGGGGATTACAATTAACTATGGCTACACCTTC. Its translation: CASSQLPGITINYGYTF.

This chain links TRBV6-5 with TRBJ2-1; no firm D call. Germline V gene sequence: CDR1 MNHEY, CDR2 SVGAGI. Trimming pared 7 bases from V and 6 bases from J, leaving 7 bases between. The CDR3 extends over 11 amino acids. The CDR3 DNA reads TGTGCCAGCATGTTAGGCAATGAGCAGTTCTTC. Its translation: CASMLGNEQFF.

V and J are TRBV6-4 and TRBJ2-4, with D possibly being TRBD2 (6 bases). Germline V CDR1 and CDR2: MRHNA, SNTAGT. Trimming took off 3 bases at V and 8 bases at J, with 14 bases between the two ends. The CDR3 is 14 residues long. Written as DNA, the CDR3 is TGTGCCAGCAGTGAAGGAGGGGCCCCTTACATTCAGTACTTC. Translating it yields CASSEGGAPYIQYF.

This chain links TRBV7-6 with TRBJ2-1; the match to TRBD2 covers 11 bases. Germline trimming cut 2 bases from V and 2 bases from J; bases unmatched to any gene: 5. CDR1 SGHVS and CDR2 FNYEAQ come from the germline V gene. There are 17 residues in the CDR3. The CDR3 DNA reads TGTGCCAGCAGCTTACTAGCGGGAGGTACCGCCTACAATGAGCAGTTCTTC. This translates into CASSLLAGGTAYNEQFF.